The 3 T cell receptor beta chains below were found in one sample sequenced in a study of blood T cell repertoires in COVID-19. TCRdb's copy holds only in-frame clones and misses some; the assay was immunoSEQ multiplex PCR. The table has under 100,000 clones, roughly nine tenths seen once. The specimen sequenced was peripheral blood. The source is a woman in her sixties or seventies with acute or convalescent COVID-19.

This clone occurred a few times. The rearrangement links TRBV5-4 to TRBJ2-1, with TRBD2 identical over 7 bases. The CDR3 is 16 residues long. The trim removed 5 bases at V and 4 bases at J, leaving 12 bases unmatched. The germline V gene has CDR1 SGHNT and CDR2 YYREEE (reference sequence). The CDR3 DNA is TGTGCCAGCAGTTTTTTTTCGGGGGGTCAGTACAATGAGCAGTTCTTC. As protein: CASSFFSGGQYNEQFF.

In the case of this clone: The same CDR3 arises from other DNA sequences in this sample as well. The chain has TRBV5-1 and TRBJ1-1; D uncertain. Germline V CDR1 and CDR2: SGHRS, YFSETQ. Trimming cost V 2 bases and J 1 base, with 9 bases left between them. The CDR3 is 14 residues long. The CDR3 is CASSLTGENTEAFF. The CDR3 nucleotides read TGCGCCAGCAGCTTAACGGGAGAGAACACTGAAGCTTTCTTT. Full variable domain (remainder filled in from reference TRBV5-1 and TRBJ1-1): KAGVTQTPRYLIKTRGQQVTLSCSPISGHRSVSWYQQTPGQGLQFLFEYFSETQRNKGNFPGRFSGRQFSNSRSEMNVSTLELGDSALYLCASSLTGENTEAFFGQGTRLTVV.

Only a few counts were recorded for this clone. This sequence joins TRBV4-1 and TRBJ1-2; D is uncertain. Germline loops: CDR1 MGHRA, CDR2 YSYEKL. V was shortened by 4 bases and J by 14 bases, with 17 bases between the two germline ends. The CDR3 consists of 12 residues. CDR3 DNA sequence: TGCGCCAGCAGCCGAGCTGATGAGAGCTTGACCTTC. Its translation: CASSRADESLTF.